A single sample is the source of the 10 T cell receptor beta chains below, sequenced in a study of cytomegalovirus exposure and HLA in healthy donors. Sequenced by immunoSEQ multiplex PCR; TCRdb stores in-frame clones only, minus some. The sample lists around 200,000 clones, about 81% seen once, with about 1.2% in the top ten. Sequencing used PBMCs. The receptors were gathered from a woman aged 30 to 39 in good health and CMV-seronegative.

This clone was detected a few times. The rearrangement uses TRBV19 and TRBJ1-5, with TRBD1 matching 8 bases. The CDR3 contains 17 residues. Germline V gene sequence: CDR1 LNHDA, CDR2 SQIVND (reference sequence). V was clipped by 2 bases and J by 4 bases; unmatched bases: 10. CDR3 sequence (DNA): TGTGCCAGTAGTATACCGGGCAGGGGGCTACTAAATCAGCCCCAGCATTTT. This gives the protein CASSIPGRGLLNQPQHF. The whole variable domain, remainder taken from reference TRBV19 and TRBJ1-5, is DGGITQSPKYLFRKEGQNVTLSCEQNLNHDAMYWYRQDPGQGLRLIYYSQIVNDFQKGDIAEGYSVSREKKESFPLTVTSAQKNPTAFYLCASSIPGRGLLNQPQHFGDGTRLSIL.

This rearrangement joins TRBV21-1 to TRBJ2-7; the D call TRBD2 from the table was never checked on the DNA. TRBV21-1 is a pseudogene locus. The CDR3 runs 14 residues. Here the CDR3 reads CASSKLRGAGEQYF. CDR3 coding DNA: TGTGCCAGCAGCAAACTGCGGGGGGCGGGCGAGCAGTACTTC.

The chain recombines TRBV6-1 with TRBJ2-7; 13 positions match TRBD2. There are 17 residues in the CDR3. The germline V gene encodes CDR1 MNHNS and CDR2 SASEGT. V dropped 3 bases and J dropped 1; count of bases not matched to a gene: 6. CDR3: CASSERTSGGWSYEQYF. CDR3 nucleotides: TGTGCCAGCAGTGAGCGGACTAGCGGGGGCTGGTCCTACGAGCAGTACTTC.

The chain has TRBV9 and TRBJ1-4; TRBD1 matches at 9 bases. The CDR3 loop spans 14 amino acids. Unmatched junction bases numbered 4, after V lost 4 bases and J lost 6 bases. The germline V gene encodes CDR1 SGDLS and CDR2 YYNGEE. DNA of the CDR3: TGTGCCAGCAGCAACAGGGGGCGGGATGAAAAACTGTTTTTT. Its protein product is CASSNRGRDEKLFF.

The gene calls are TRBV6-5 and TRBJ2-7; maybe TRBD1 (6 bases). The germline V and J ends were trimmed by 4 bases and 4 bases, with 14 bases remaining between them. This CDR3 has 14 residues. Germline CDR1 reads MNHEY; CDR2 reads SVGAGI. In DNA form, the CDR3 reads TGTGCCAGCAGTTTAACAGGGATTTTTTACGAGCAGTACTTC. It is translated as CASSLTGIFYEQYF.

The gene calls are TRBV6-1 and TRBJ2-3; D remains unclear. This CDR3 spans 14 amino acids. In germline, CDR1 is MNHNS, CDR2 SASEGT. V lost 4 bases and J lost 0, with 8 bases in between. CDR3: CASSVQPSTDTQYF. CDR3 nucleotide sequence: TGTGCCAGCAGTGTACAGCCCAGCACAGATACGCAGTATTTT.

About this clone: This CDR3 is missing its conserved last phenylalanine or tryptophan, likely due to a read error. The DNA is left out, because the CDR3 cannot be placed on it with certainty; the CDR3 is given as TCRdb lists it. This chain connects TRBV6-6 to TRBJ1-1; the DNA was not compared with TRBD1, the D call given in the table. Germline V lookup: CDR1 MNHNY, CDR2 SVGAGI (reference sequence). The CDR3 is 14 amino acids in total, end residues counted. CDR3 loop: CASSYGDSSRWQFG.

The chain couples TRBV18 to TRBJ2-7, with 7 bases fitting TRBD1. After removal of 6 bases from V and 5 bases from J, the junction contained 13 bases not matched to a gene. From germline, CDR1 is KGHSH and CDR2 LQKENI. CDR3 length equals 15 residues. This CDR3 reads CASSPPMTGTHEQYF. DNA for the CDR3: TGTGCCAGCTCTCCCCCTATGACAGGGACCCACGAGCAGTACTTC.

In this sample, this clone turned up once. The chain links TRBV9 to TRBJ2-3, with D uncertain. This CDR3 is 14 amino acids long. Germline-derived CDR1 and CDR2 are SGDLS and YYNGEE. Trimming removed 0 bases at V and 2 bases at J, with 7 bases between. The CDR3: CASSVATHTDTQYF. Here the CDR3 DNA reads TGTGCCAGCAGCGTAGCTACCCACACAGATACGCAGTATTTT.

The CDR3 loop reads CASSGRGEQYF. CDR3 in DNA: TGTGCCAGCAGTGGGAGGGGTGAGCAGTACTTC. The chain joins TRBV6-5 to TRBJ2-7, with 7 nucleotides matching TRBD2. V lost 5 bases to trimming and J lost 7 bases; unmatched junction nucleotides: 2. CDR1 and CDR2 (germline): MNHEY, SVGAGI. CDR3 length: 11 residues.